This T cell receptor (beta chain) originates from a study of T cell responses to AZD1222 COVID-19 vaccine. About this clone itself: Antigen unknown.

Some clones are missing from TCRdb's copy, which holds only in-frame ones; the method was immunoSEQ multiplex PCR. This sample yields approximately 85,000 clones, of which 70% to 90% are seen a single time; 6.3% belongs to the top ten. Study-wide points: Repertoire sampling happened only post peak T cell response. In a largely white British group with more females than males, clonal diversity was possibly underestimated. Unmutated variant regions are reportedly targeted by nearly half of spike-specific TCRs.

The CDR3 spans 11 residues. Trimming took 6 bases from V and 8 from J, leaving 7 bases between them. Germline V gives CDR1 SNHLY, CDR2 FYNNEI. The receptor's source is an adult in good health. The material sequenced was peripheral blood, taken on day 0 of AZD1222 vaccination. The chain couples TRBV2 to TRBJ1-4, with D hard to call. The CDR3 sequence is CASRTAEKLFF. CDR3 DNA: TGTGCCAGCAGGACGGCGGAAAAACTGTTTTTT.